This T cell receptor (beta chain) stems from a study of a mutant IDH1 vaccine in newly diagnosed glioma. About the study: Averaging approximately 40 years of age, treated patients were approximately 62% male and 37.5% female. Beforehand, treatment had been radiotherapy, temozolomide, or both; the majority received both.

Study results and limitations: A vaccine-induced immune response developed in 90% to 95% of the patients.

The V end was cut by 5 bases, the J end by 2 bases, with 16 bases between. The CDR3 is 16 residues long. Germline V lookup: CDR1 LNHDA, CDR2 SQIVND (reference sequence). Only in-frame clones appear in the TCRdb table, and some are missing; sequencing was by immunoSEQ multiplex PCR. The table records about 42,000 clones, approximately 83% of them present only once. Time point meaning: week 35, safety follow-up. Every vaccination contained 300 ug of the mutant IDH1 20-mer peptide and was paired with topical imiquimod. Patients in the study were vaccinated eight times, receiving shots in weeks 1, 3, 5, 7, 11, 15, 19 and 23. This clone has more than one count but fewer than ten. Its matching antigen is unknown.

Here the sequenced sample was PBMCs, taken from a glioma patient whose treatment included an IDH1 peptide vaccine. The V and J genes are TRBV19 and TRBJ1-5; a weak D match, TRBD1 (5 bases). This TCR was recovered from a woman aged 50 to 60 with glioma. The CDR3 reads CASSPRDRRGNQPQHF. As DNA, the CDR3 is TGTGCCAGTAGTCCGCGGGACCGTAGAGGCAATCAGCCCCAGCATTTT. Full variable domain (outside the CDR3, taken from reference TRBV19 and TRBJ1-5): DGGITQSPKYLFRKEGQNVTLSCEQNLNHDAMYWYRQDPGQGLRLIYYSQIVNDFQKGDIAEGYSVSREKKESFPLTVTSAQKNPTAFYLCASSPRDRRGNQPQHFGDGTRLSIL.